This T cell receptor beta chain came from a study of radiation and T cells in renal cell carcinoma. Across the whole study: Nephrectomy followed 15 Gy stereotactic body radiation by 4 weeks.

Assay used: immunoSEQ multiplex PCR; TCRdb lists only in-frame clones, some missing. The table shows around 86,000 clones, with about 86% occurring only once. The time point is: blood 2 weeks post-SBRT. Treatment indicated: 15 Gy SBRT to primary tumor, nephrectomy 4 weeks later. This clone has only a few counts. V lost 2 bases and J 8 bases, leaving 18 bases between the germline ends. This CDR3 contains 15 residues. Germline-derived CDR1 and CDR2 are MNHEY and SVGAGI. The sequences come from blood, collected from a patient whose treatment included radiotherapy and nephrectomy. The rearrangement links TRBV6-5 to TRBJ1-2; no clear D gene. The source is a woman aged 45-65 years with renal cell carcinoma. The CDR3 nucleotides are TGTGCCAGCAGTTACCTAACCCTCCGGGCGGTCGGCTACACCTTC. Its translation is CASSYLTLRAVGYTF.